This T cell receptor (beta chain) was found in a study of cytomegalovirus exposure and HLA in healthy donors. General observations from the study: CMV serostatus was the sole immune exposure information available.

The V end lost 0 bases, the J end lost 2 bases, and 12 bases lay between the germline ends. The CDR3 totals 16 residues. Primers included in the PCR were 60 Vbeta and 13 Jbeta primers. Generated by immunoSEQ multiplex PCR, the TCRdb table keeps only in-frame clones and is missing some. The sample consists of 80,000 to 130,000 clones, about 68% of them appearing once. Although they were nominally healthy when sampled, donors likely had unrecorded immune exposures. Comments on this clone: The antigen remains undetermined.

The clonotype was recovered from a male donor in good health and CMV-seropositive. Sample: PBMCs. The chain is built from TRBV6-7 and TRBJ2-3, with a weak D call TRBD2 (5 bases). TRBV6-7 is flagged as an ORF with uncertain function. CDR3 loop: CASSYSTPGNTDTQYF. The CDR3 region has the DNA TGTGCCAGCAGTTACTCTACTCCGGGAAACACAGATACGCAGTATTTT.